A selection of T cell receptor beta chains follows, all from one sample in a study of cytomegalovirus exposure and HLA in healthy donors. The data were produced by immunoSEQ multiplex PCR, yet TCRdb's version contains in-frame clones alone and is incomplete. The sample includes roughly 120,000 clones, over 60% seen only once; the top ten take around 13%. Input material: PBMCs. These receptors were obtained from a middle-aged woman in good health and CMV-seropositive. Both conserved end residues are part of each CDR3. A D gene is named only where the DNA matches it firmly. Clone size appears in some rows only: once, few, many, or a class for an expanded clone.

CDR3 DNA: TGTGCTAGCAGCGTACAGGGGTCCTACGAGCAGTACTTC; CDR3 protein: CASSVQGSYEQYF; clone size: .; V gene: TRBV7-7; J gene: TRBJ2-7; D gene: TRBD1
CDR3 DNA: TGTGCCTGGAGTTTAGGGGCGGCGAACACTGAAGCTTTCTTT; CDR3 protein: CAWSLGAANTEAFF; clone size: .; V gene: TRBV30; J gene: TRBJ1-1; D gene: .
CDR3 DNA: TGTGCCAGCACCACTGGACAGGGATACGAGCAGTACTTC; CDR3 protein: CASTTGQGYEQYF; clone size: .; V gene: TRBV28; J gene: TRBJ2-7; D gene: TRBD1
CDR3 DNA: TGTGCCATCAGTGCGGTAGCGGGAGGCGGGGAGACCCAGTACTTC; CDR3 protein: CAISAVAGGGETQYF; clone size: .; V gene: TRBV10-3; J gene: TRBJ2-5; D gene: TRBD2
CDR3 DNA: TGCACCAGCAGCCTTCTCAGCCAGGTGAACATTCAGTACTTC; CDR3 protein: CTSSLLSQVNIQYF; clone size: .; V gene: TRBV1; J gene: TRBJ2-4; D gene: .
CDR3 DNA: TGTGCTAGCAGCTTCGCCTACGAGCAGTACTTC; CDR3 protein: CASSFAYEQYF; clone size: .; V gene: TRBV7-7; J gene: TRBJ2-7; D gene: .
CDR3 DNA: TGCGCCAGCAGCCAACCCCCCTACCGCTCCTACAATGAGCAGTTCTTC; CDR3 protein: CASSQPPYRSYNEQFF; clone size: .; V gene: TRBV4-1; J gene: TRBJ2-1; D gene: .
CDR3 DNA: TGTGCCAGCAGCTCAGGGGGCAGTAAGCACGAGCAGTACTTC; CDR3 protein: CASSSGGSKHEQYF; clone size: .; V gene: TRBV5-8; J gene: TRBJ2-7; D gene: TRBD1
CDR3 DNA: TGCGCCAGCAGCTCCCCCGGGACAGGGAGTCCGGAGACCCAGTACTTC; CDR3 protein: CASSSPGTGSPETQYF; clone size: .; V gene: TRBV5-1; J gene: TRBJ2-5; D gene: TRBD1
CDR3 DNA: TGTGCCAGCAGTTTGACTAGCACAGATACGCAGTATTTT; CDR3 protein: CASSLTSTDTQYF; clone size: .; V gene: TRBV27; J gene: TRBJ2-3; D gene: .
CDR3 DNA: TGTGCCAGCAGCGTTCAAGACAGGCCTACCTACGAGCAGTACTTC; CDR3 protein: CASSVQDRPTYEQYF; clone size: .; V gene: TRBV9; J gene: TRBJ2-7; D gene: .
CDR3 DNA: TGTGCCTGGAGTCCAGGCGGATCCTCGGGAGCGGGTGAGACCCAGTACTTC; CDR3 protein: CAWSPGGSSGAGETQYF; clone size: .; V gene: TRBV30; J gene: TRBJ2-5; D gene: .
CDR3 DNA: TGTGCCATCAGCTCGGACTACGAAAAACTGTTTTTT; CDR3 protein: CAISSDYEKLFF; clone size: few; V gene: TRBV10-3; J gene: TRBJ1-4; D gene: .
CDR3 DNA: TGTGCCAGCAGTACTACAGGGGATTGGACTCAGCCCCAGCATTTT; CDR3 protein: CASSTTGDWTQPQHF; clone size: .; V gene: TRBV6-5; J gene: TRBJ1-5; D gene: TRBD1
CDR3 DNA: TGTGCCAGCAGCGTAGCTGCCACTTCCTCCTACGAGCAGTACTTC; CDR3 protein: CASSVAATSSYEQYF; clone size: .; V gene: TRBV9; J gene: TRBJ2-7; D gene: .
CDR3 DNA: TGCGCCAGCAGGGCGGAGGGCCACTCCTACGAGCAGTACTTC; CDR3 protein: CASRAEGHSYEQYF; clone size: .; V gene: TRBV5-1; J gene: TRBJ2-7; D gene: .
CDR3 DNA: TGCGCCAGCAGCTTGGTACAGGGGGCAGATGGCTACACCTTC; CDR3 protein: CASSLVQGADGYTF; clone size: few; V gene: TRBV5-1; J gene: TRBJ1-2; D gene: TRBD1
CDR3 DNA: TGTGCCAGCAGCGTAGAAGGCGGCAGCTCTGGAAACACCATATATTTT; CDR3 protein: CASSVEGGSSGNTIYF; clone size: .; V gene: TRBV9; J gene: TRBJ1-3; D gene: .
CDR3 DNA: TGTGCCAGCAGCTTAGGGCTTTCGGGGGTAGCAGATACGCAGTATTTT; CDR3 protein: CASSLGLSGVADTQYF; clone size: .; V gene: TRBV11-3; J gene: TRBJ2-3; D gene: .
CDR3 DNA: TGTGCCAGCAGCCACCCAGGGACTAGCGGGGCCGCCTACGAGCAGTACTTC; CDR3 protein: CASSHPGTSGAAYEQYF; clone size: .; V gene: TRBV7-8; J gene: TRBJ2-7; D gene: TRBD2
CDR3 DNA: TGTGCCAGCTCACTGGGTGATAGCGTCAATGAGCAGTTCTTC; CDR3 protein: CASSLGDSVNEQFF; clone size: once; V gene: TRBV18; J gene: TRBJ2-1; D gene: .
CDR3 DNA: TGTGCCTGGAGGCGCCGGTACCGCGGGACTTTTACCACAGATACGCAGTATTTT; CDR3 protein: CAWRRRYRGTFTTDTQYF; clone size: .; V gene: TRBV30; J gene: TRBJ2-3; D gene: .
CDR3 DNA: TGTGCCAGCAGCCCCCCGGGACTAGCGGGGACAGATACGCAGTATTTT; CDR3 protein: CASSPPGLAGTDTQYF; clone size: .; V gene: TRBV5-4; J gene: TRBJ2-3; D gene: TRBD2
CDR3 DNA: TGTGCCAGCAGCTTGGTTCGGGCAGGGACTGAGAGCTACACCTTC; CDR3 protein: CASSLVRAGTESYTF; clone size: .; V gene: TRBV5-6; J gene: TRBJ1-2; D gene: .
CDR3 DNA: TGCAGCGTCTCACACGGGACAGACGGAGAGACCCAGTACTTC; CDR3 protein: CSVSHGTDGETQYF; clone size: .; V gene: TRBV29-1; J gene: TRBJ2-5; D gene: TRBD1
CDR3 DNA: TGTGCCAGCAGCTTAGGCTCAGGGGATTATTACGAGCAGTACTTC; CDR3 protein: CASSLGSGDYYEQYF; clone size: .; V gene: TRBV11-2; J gene: TRBJ2-7; D gene: .
CDR3 DNA: TGTGCCAGCACCCGAGCGGGAGTTGGCACAGATACGCAGTATTTT; CDR3 protein: CASTRAGVGTDTQYF; clone size: once; V gene: TRBV9; J gene: TRBJ2-3; D gene: TRBD2
CDR3 DNA: TGTGCCAGCAGGGGTCGGACAGGCCCAAATGAGCAGTTCTTC; CDR3 protein: CASRGRTGPNEQFF; clone size: .; V gene: TRBV28; J gene: TRBJ2-1; D gene: TRBD1
CDR3 DNA: TGTGCCAGCAGTAACAGGGACGTGCAGTACTTC; CDR3 protein: CASSNRDVQYF; clone size: few; V gene: TRBV18; J gene: TRBJ2-7; D gene: .
CDR3 DNA: TGTGCCAGCCGCGCGGGGACTAACTACGAGCAGTACTTC; CDR3 protein: CASRAGTNYEQYF; clone size: few; V gene: TRBV28; J gene: TRBJ2-7; D gene: TRBD2
CDR3 DNA: TGTGCCAGCAGCTTAACTTTAGCGGGAGTACACGAGCAGTACTTC; CDR3 protein: CASSLTLAGVHEQYF; clone size: .; V gene: TRBV11-1; J gene: TRBJ2-7; D gene: TRBD2
CDR3 DNA: TGTGCCAGCAGCTTGATCGCGGCCGCTTCCTACGAGCAGTACTTC; CDR3 protein: CASSLIAAASYEQYF; clone size: .; V gene: TRBV5-6; J gene: TRBJ2-7; D gene: .
CDR3 DNA: TGCAGCGTTGAGAGGACAGGAGATTACGAGCAGTACTTC; CDR3 protein: CSVERTGDYEQYF; clone size: .; V gene: TRBV29-1; J gene: TRBJ2-7; D gene: TRBD1
CDR3 DNA: TGTGCCAGCAGCCAGATCGGGACAGAAACCCGCACAGATACGCAGTATTTT; CDR3 protein: CASSQIGTETRTDTQYF; clone size: .; V gene: TRBV7-9; J gene: TRBJ2-3; D gene: TRBD1
CDR3 DNA: TGCGCCAGCAGCAGAGAGGGCAGGACCGGGGAGCTGTTTTTT; CDR3 protein: CASSREGRTGELFF; clone size: .; V gene: TRBV5-1; J gene: TRBJ2-2; D gene: .
CDR3 DNA: TGTGCCAGCTCACCAATACGTGAGGGATCCTCTGGAAACACCATATATTTT; CDR3 protein: CASSPIREGSSGNTIYF; clone size: .; V gene: TRBV18; J gene: TRBJ1-3; D gene: .
CDR3 DNA: TGTGCCAGCAGCGCGAGGGAAGCGGGGGGCTCATACAATGAGCAGTTCTTC; CDR3 protein: CASSAREAGGSYNEQFF; clone size: .; V gene: TRBV11-3; J gene: TRBJ2-1; D gene: TRBD2
CDR3 DNA: TGTGCCAGCAGTTCCCCGGGTAGTCCCTACGAGCAGTACTTC; CDR3 protein: CASSSPGSPYEQYF; clone size: few; V gene: TRBV6-5; J gene: TRBJ2-7; D gene: .
CDR3 DNA: TGTGCCAGTAGTATAGGGGCAGACTACAATGAGCAGTTCTTC; CDR3 protein: CASSIGADYNEQFF; clone size: .; V gene: TRBV19; J gene: TRBJ2-1; D gene: .
CDR3 DNA: TGTGCCAGCAGCTTAGATTTTAGTCCTAATGAGCAGTTCTTC; CDR3 protein: CASSLDFSPNEQFF; clone size: .; V gene: TRBV11-2; J gene: TRBJ2-1; D gene: .
CDR3 DNA: TGTGCCAGCAGGTCGACAGGGTTCTACGAGCAGTACTTC; CDR3 protein: CASRSTGFYEQYF; clone size: .; V gene: TRBV5-6; J gene: TRBJ2-7; D gene: TRBD1
CDR3 DNA: TGTGCCAGCAGGCCGGACAGGGGGCGCATTGAAAAACTGTTTTTT; CDR3 protein: CASRPDRGRIEKLFF; clone size: .; V gene: TRBV28; J gene: TRBJ1-4; D gene: TRBD1
CDR3 DNA: TGTGCCAGCAGGTCACAGATCTCTGGAAACACCATATATTTT; CDR3 protein: CASRSQISGNTIYF; clone size: .; V gene: TRBV6-1; J gene: TRBJ1-3; D gene: .
CDR3 DNA: TGTGCCAGCAGCTTGGGAGTTAATCAGCCCCAGCATTTT; CDR3 protein: CASSLGVNQPQHF; clone size: few; V gene: TRBV11-2; J gene: TRBJ1-5; D gene: .
CDR3 DNA: TGTGCCAGCAGCCTGGGGGTAGCGGGAGGGCCCACAGATACGCAGTATTTT; CDR3 protein: CASSLGVAGGPTDTQYF; clone size: .; V gene: TRBV14; J gene: TRBJ2-3; D gene: TRBD2
CDR3 DNA: TGTGCCAGCTCACCACGGGCAGGCCAAACCTACGAGCAGTACTTC; CDR3 protein: CASSPRAGQTYEQYF; clone size: .; V gene: TRBV18; J gene: TRBJ2-7; D gene: .
CDR3 DNA: TGTGCCAGCAGTTACTCGACAGGGGCGAATTCACCCCTCCACTTT; CDR3 protein: CASSYSTGANSPLHF; clone size: .; V gene: TRBV6-5; J gene: TRBJ1-6; D gene: TRBD1
CDR3 DNA: TGTGCCAGCAGCTCACAATACGCAGATACGCAGTATTTT; CDR3 protein: CASSSQYADTQYF; clone size: .; V gene: TRBV7-3; J gene: TRBJ2-3; D gene: .
CDR3 DNA: TGTGCCAGCAGCAGACTAGCGGGAGTGGCAGATACGCAGTATTTT; CDR3 protein: CASSRLAGVADTQYF; clone size: few; V gene: TRBV7-2; J gene: TRBJ2-3; D gene: TRBD2
CDR3 DNA: TGTGCCAGCAGCTCACACCAAACTAATGAAAAACTGTTTTTT; CDR3 protein: CASSSHQTNEKLFF; clone size: .; V gene: TRBV11-2; J gene: TRBJ1-4; D gene: .
CDR3 DNA: TGTGCCAGCAGCCTCGGGGGAAACTATGGCTACACCTTC; CDR3 protein: CASSLGGNYGYTF; clone size: .; V gene: TRBV2; J gene: TRBJ1-2; D gene: .
CDR3 DNA: TGTGCCAGCAGTTACTCGAGCTCTGGGGCCAACGTCCTGACTTTC; CDR3 protein: CASSYSSSGANVLTF; clone size: .; V gene: TRBV6-5; J gene: TRBJ2-6; D gene: .
CDR3 DNA: TGTGCCAGCAGCTTAGATGCCGGGAGGGCCTACAATGAGCAGTTCTTC; CDR3 protein: CASSLDAGRAYNEQFF; clone size: .; V gene: TRBV11-2; J gene: TRBJ2-1; D gene: TRBD2
CDR3 DNA: TGTGCCATCGGCCGGGGGGCAGGTAACAATGAGCAGTTCTTC; CDR3 protein: CAIGRGAGNNEQFF; clone size: .; V gene: TRBV10-3; J gene: TRBJ2-1; D gene: .
CDR3 DNA: TGTGCCAGCGTGGGAACTAGCGGAAACAGGGAGACCCAGTACTTC; CDR3 protein: CASVGTSGNRETQYF; clone size: .; V gene: TRBV2; J gene: TRBJ2-5; D gene: TRBD2
CDR3 DNA: TGTGCCATCAGAATACTACAGGGAGCTGGATTTGGCTACACCTTC; CDR3 protein: CAIRILQGAGFGYTF; clone size: .; V gene: TRBV10-3; J gene: TRBJ1-2; D gene: .
CDR3 DNA: TGTGCCAGCAGCCACCCAGGGACTAGCGGGGCCGCCTACGAGCAGTACTTC; CDR3 protein: CASSHPGTSGAAYEQYF; clone size: .; V gene: TRBV7-8; J gene: TRBJ2-7; D gene: TRBD2
CDR3 DNA: TGTGCCAGCAGCAGAGGGGGGGCGGTTAACACTGAAGCTTTCTTT; CDR3 protein: CASSRGGAVNTEAFF; clone size: .; V gene: TRBV21-1; J gene: TRBJ1-1; D gene: .
CDR3 DNA: TGTGCCAGTACTCGTGAACTTAACTACAATGAGCAGTTCTTC; CDR3 protein: CASTRELNYNEQFF; clone size: .; V gene: TRBV19; J gene: TRBJ2-1; D gene: .
CDR3 DNA: TGTGCCAGCAGTTCGGGCGGCGGGTTAGCTTTCTTT; CDR3 protein: CASSSGGGLAFF; clone size: .; V gene: TRBV27; J gene: TRBJ1-1; D gene: .